This T cell receptor beta chain originates from a study of cytomegalovirus exposure and HLA in healthy donors (dated by TCRdb to 2015 to 2018). Regarding the research as a whole: An earlier analysis of about 560 of the donors reported under 300 Gb of sequence data and around 110 million unique TCR beta sequences obtained from 150 million to 200 million T cells. The study aimed to test whether cataloging public T cell receptors could reveal signatures of past pathogen exposure. About 280 gigabases of sequencing data and 75 million to 85 million unique TCR sequences made up an early release that covered 640 HLA-typed donors. In addition to the first cohort of 666 subjects, a separate validation cohort of under 150 different subjects was used. On average, roughly 250,000 unique TCR beta nucleotide sequences were sequenced per donor among fewer than 500 genotyped donors of the cohort, with 15% to 20% of those sequences being non-productive. The study profiled the T cell repertoires of 500 to 800 subjects by immunosequencing and related them to cytomegalovirus serostatus. High-throughput TCR immunosequencing, statistical association of individual TCRs with disease status, and machine learning were combined to predict cytomegalovirus infection status. In the later analysis, no new phenotypic data were used to find candidate immune exposures; instead, reliance was placed on TCR beta sequences and their occurrence across donors. Both class I and class II loci were covered by HLA typing, at four-digit resolution. An earlier analysis of about 620 of the donors applied high-throughput TCR beta sequencing to assess whether each TCR beta V gene segment acted as functional or pseudogenic. Donor age, sex, ethnicity and CMV serostatus were compiled alongside the repertoire data. A handful of DR-DQ haplotypes were handled as single units for association and clustering because linkage in the cohort was strong. To study patterns of TCR occurrence, a later analysis re-analyzed previously published TCR beta repertoires from 666 donors and added high-resolution HLA genotyping. A later genetic analysis used genome-wide SNP genotypes for about 55% of the 666 donors, treating that subset as a discovery cohort. Every repertoire in the discovery cohort had been generated on one and the same sequencing platform. Of the 300 to 450 genotyped donors, 65% to 90% fell in the genetic ancestry cluster associated with self-reported Caucasian donors. Typing coverage differed by locus: A, B, C, DRB1 and DQB1 were typed in roughly 620-640 donors, DQA1 in around 500, DPA1 in nearly 610, and DPB1 in just under 490.

The cohort consisted of 666 healthy bone marrow donors. All cohort members were sampled while nominally healthy, although unrecorded immune exposures were likely present. The donor was CMV seronegative and was included in the group of 352 seronegative cohort members. A peripheral blood sample was collected from each donor, and TCR beta sequencing was performed on peripheral blood mononuclear cells. The Qiagen DNeasy Blood Extraction Kit was used to extract genomic DNA from the blood cell samples. The paper as a whole reports these results and caveats: Cytomegalovirus status was reported to be diagnosed by the classifier with high specificity and sensitivity in both the original and validation cohorts. In this cohort, only TCR beta chains were sequenced, and detectable features were limited by the absence of alpha or paired-chain data. In vitro tests confirmed that a few of the cytomegalovirus-associated TCR beta chains recognize cytomegalovirus antigens. Immune exposure information for the cohort was limited to CMV serostatus. According to a later analysis, TCR association rates differed among HLA loci, with DRB1 alleles showing the most associated TCRs and HLA-C alleles showing the fewest. In a later analysis, most CMV-associated TCR beta chains were found to appear HLA-restricted, with HLA associations seemingly driven largely by CMV exposure. In a later analysis, HLA-associated TCR beta chains showed more clonal expansion and lower generation probabilities than non-associated chains that were equally common. An earlier analysis of around 540 of the donors showed that most TCR beta V segments appeared in productive rearrangements either about 90% or about 30% of the time, which broadly matched IMGT annotations. According to a later analysis, parvovirus B19, influenza, CMV and Epstein-Barr virus appeared linked to several top co-occurrence clusters. A further reported finding was that TCR beta sequences accurately predicted the HLA-A and HLA-B alleles for most subjects in the first cohort. Over 15 rarely observed V segments, including chromosome 9 orphons, were excluded from the earlier analysis of just under 600 of the donors because counts were too low. Across donors, most TCR sequences were observed very rarely, whereas some public TCRs were present in many individuals. Linkage disequilibrium might explain the correlated functional status among segregating V segments, but an unknown experimental factor could not be ruled out. HLA typing was unavailable for some donors at each locus, so association tests used only the typed subset. The presence/absence analyses assumed that sequencing depth was roughly uniform across donors, and that assumption may not be true. In a later genetic analysis, a missense DCLRE1C variant was associated with V-gene and J-gene trimming of TCR beta chains, and the association was replicated in an independent cohort. The sequencing pipeline was judged likely to have produced a cluster of highly shared sequence variants as a technical artifact. It was suggested by the authors that the approach could potentially be generalized to other disease states and immunological phenotypes. According to a later genetic analysis, donors in an Asian-associated ancestry cluster had fewer N-insertions in productive TCRs than the roughly 660-donor mean. A later analysis associated about 16,000 TCR beta sequences with specific HLA alleles at a false discovery rate of 0.05. Strong co-occurrence of HLA alleles, especially DR and DQ, made assigning TCR associations to individual alleles difficult. In the study, 150 to 200 TCR beta chains were listed as associated with cytomegalovirus.

With regard to this clone: This receptor's antigen is unknown. No much larger clone is present one base from it, and per-base qualities are unavailable.

The method was the immunoSEQ multiplex PCR assay. For the multiplex PCR, a mixture combining 60 forward primers for TCR Vbeta segments and 13 reverse primers for TCR Jbeta segments was used. A multiplex PCR assay on genomic DNA amplified the CDR3 region of rearranged TCR beta genes. The amplified TCR beta libraries were sequenced on the Illumina HiSeq System as 87-base-pair reads. Per the source publication's procedure: In a later analysis, some 80 million unique TCR beta chains were counted across the roughly 670 repertoires, and roughly 11 million of these chains were shared by at least two donors. Raw reads were error-corrected and collapsed into unique sequences with a nearest-neighbor algorithm that merged closely related sequences to remove PCR and sequencing errors. CDR3 sequences were aligned to IMGT reference sequences to assign V, D and J gene segments. For a sequence to be retained, at least a six-nucleotide match to both a V gene segment and a J gene segment was required. A rearrangement was called productive if the CDR3 had no stop codons and remained in frame with V and J, and every other rearrangement was called non-productive. Following IMGT convention, CDR3 was defined as the stretch from the second conserved V-encoded cysteine up to the conserved J-encoded phenylalanine. In an earlier analysis of roughly 610 of the donors, sequences lacking an unambiguous match to a single V gene segment were excluded. In an earlier analysis of several hundred of the donors, V segments were called functional above 56.7% productive rearrangements and were called segregating when the between-donor standard deviation exceeded 5%. To diagnose cytomegalovirus status from the catalog of TCR beta chain sequences, a statistical classification framework was built. V and J gene assignment, in a later analysis, came from comparing TCR nucleotide sequences with IMGT/GENE-DB human TR gene sequences. Using the TCRdist pipeline, a later analysis assigned CDR3 sequences along with most-parsimonious VDJ recombination scenarios. In a later analysis, each TCR beta chain was defined by its CDR3 amino acid sequence together with its V-gene family, and reads without a unique V-gene family were excluded. In a later analysis, 450 to 600 highly shared, low-generation-probability nucleotide sequences were removed to address suspected cross-contamination and a sequencing artifact. For each public chain, a later analysis derived a clonal expansion index from normalized ranks of inferred template counts within each repertoire. A later analysis computed generation probabilities with a VDJ recombination model fitted to out-of-frame rearrangements, and checked the results against IGoR. Hypergeometric tests were used in a later analysis to score TCR-TCR, TCR-HLA and TCR-CMV co-occurrence, with a repertoire-size bias correction applied to the TCR pairs. In a later analysis, false discovery rates were estimated by permuting HLA or CMV assignments 20 times. In a later analysis, co-occurring TCRs were grouped using DBSCAN, and TCRdist sequence similarity was added for clustering within HLA-allele-positive subsets. Repertoires with fewer than 30,000 or more than 120,000 public chains were left out of co-occurrence clustering, as were about 5 repertoires with anomalous nucleotide sharing. As stored in TCRdb, this immuneACCESS dataset retains in-frame rearrangements with V and J assigned. A fraction of the clones does not appear; measured against another copy, unresolved V genes explain less than half of the discrepancy, and the remainder lacks a known reason. For V, J and clone size, that table is used; D and trimming come from the DNA. This sample lists 230,000 or so clones; about nine tenths were detected once. The ten largest account for around 1.7% of the sample.

Sequenced material: PBMCs. The receptor was isolated from a girl between 2 and 10 years old in good health and CMV-seronegative.

CDR3 reads: CASSSRDRVNEQFF. The DNA reads TGTGCCAGCAGCTCCCGGGACAGGGTAAATGAGCAGTTCTTC. The chain uses TRBV11-3 and TRBJ2-1; 9 central nucleotides agree with TRBD1. Based on the germline V gene, the CDR1 and CDR2 sequences are SGHNT and YENEEA. The CDR3 measures 14 amino acids from cysteine to phenylalanine. The DNA shown is the 42-base CDR3, in frame from base 1. The V end gives up 4 bases and the J end 7 bases, leaving 5 bases in the junction not matched to a gene.